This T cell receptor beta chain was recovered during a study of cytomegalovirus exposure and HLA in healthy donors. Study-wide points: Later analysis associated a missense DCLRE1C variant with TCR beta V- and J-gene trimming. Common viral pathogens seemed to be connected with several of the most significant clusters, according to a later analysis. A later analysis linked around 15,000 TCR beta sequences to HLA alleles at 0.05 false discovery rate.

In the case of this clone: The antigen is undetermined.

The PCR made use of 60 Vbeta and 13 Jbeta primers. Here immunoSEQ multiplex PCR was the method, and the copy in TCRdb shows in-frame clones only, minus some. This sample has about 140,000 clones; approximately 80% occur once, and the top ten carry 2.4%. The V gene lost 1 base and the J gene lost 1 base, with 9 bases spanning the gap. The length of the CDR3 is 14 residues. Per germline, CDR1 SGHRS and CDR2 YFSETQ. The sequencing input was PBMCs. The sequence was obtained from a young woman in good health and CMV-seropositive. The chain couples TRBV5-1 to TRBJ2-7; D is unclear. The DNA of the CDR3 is TGCGCCAGCAGCTTGAACAGAAATTCCTACGAGCAGTACTTC. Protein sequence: CASSLNRNSYEQYF.